The rows below give T cell receptor beta chains drawn from one sample of a study of siplizumab effects on memory and regulatory T cells. Profiled with immunoSEQ multiplex PCR; TCRdb holds only in-frame clones, not every one. The sample consists of some 100,000 clones, around 94% of them appearing once. The sample comprised non-Treg CD4+ T cells sorted from blood. The receptors come from a human donor in good health. CDR3s leave out the opening cysteine and the closing phenylalanine or tryptophan. The size entry is marked missing in some rows and otherwise reads once, few, many or a size class.

clone_size v_call cdr3_aa
- TRBV14 ASSQGGDNMYQETQY
once TRBV20-1 SGADTQY
- TRBV4-1 ASSQRKKLAPGELF
- TRBV2 ASRKSTSRGRTDTQY
few TRBV6-5 ASSPGYEAF
- TRBV9 ASSVEADMDGYT
- TRBV28 ASSYRTSYGGYT
- TRBV14 ASSQDSWAGESYEQY
- TRBV25-1 ASARRYYEQY
- TRBV4-1 ASSQENRGRAQY
- TRBV7-8 ASSLVDRKLF
- TRBV9 ASSPSIAVNYNEQF
once TRBV5-6 ASSLMGPNYGYT
once TRBV28 APRTGRTSYEQY
- TRBV7-2 ASSVWGSSGNTIY
- TRBV7-9 ASSLAPTGLNYGYT
- TRBV6-6 ASRGEGRANEKLF
- TRBV19 ASSILAGGTQY
- TRBV28 ASLTGRSGNTIY
- TRBV6-9 ASSYDPDRTDGEYSNQPQH
- TRBV29-1 SIWGGTGANVLT
few TRBV5-6 ASRTGASGNTIY
- TRBV7-9 ASSGGKTQY
- TRBV5-1 ASSIHTGVDGYT
- TRBV5-8 ASSSTRGGAPDTQY
- TRBV4-1 ASSQESGGFNEQF
- TRBV30 AWSDLDRLGNTIY
- TRBV19 ASSPNRGNQPQH
- TRBV11-2 ASSLRDSRIRGNTIY
- TRBV21-1 ASSIEGRGGYNEQF
- TRBV5-1 ASSLQGQKETQY
- TRBV28 ASSRLSTDTQY
- TRBV19 ASKTTGNSNQPQH
- TRBV5-6 ASSLSLSSGRKNEQF
- TRBV2 AKGTGTRNTIY
- TRBV5-1 ASSLAVGNNEQF
- TRBV4-1 ASSQGGRPATTNEKLF
- TRBV27 ASSQGLGTEAF
- TRBV6-5 ASRRRQGDTGELF
- TRBV27 ASSLTGRSYSNQPQH
- TRBV28 ASSFRQGVRETQY
- TRBV5-1 ASSLEGTGIKTSPTGYEQY
- TRBV6-5 ASGRGVLSPGELF
- TRBV11-3 ASSLDTGSSYEQY